This entry lists 16 T cell receptor beta chains sequenced from one sample in a study of TIL therapy for anti-PD-1-resistant metastatic lung cancer. Sample time point: pre-treatment sample, taken before nivolumab and TIL therapy. This was the immunoSEQ v3 assay. This table comes from immunoSEQ multiplex PCR, and its TCRdb copy is limited to in-frame clones, with some not included. The repertoire has some 50,000 clones, roughly 85% of them found once; the top ten carry over 13%. This specimen was blood, taken at baseline. The receptors were sampled from a man aged 65 to 79 with non-small cell lung cancer.

The gene calls are TRBV27 and TRBJ1-4, with D unclear. V shed 7 bases and J shed 5 bases, with 17 bases lying between them. Looked up from germline, CDR1 is MNHEY and CDR2 is SMNVEV (reference sequence). The CDR3 totals 15 residues. DNA of the CDR3: TGTGCCAGCACCCCATCTGGGAGGGCGAATGAAAAACTGTTTTTT. This sequence encodes CASTPSGRANEKLFF.

The V gene is TRBV6-6, the J gene TRBJ1-4; D not resolved. Per the germline V gene, CDR1 is MNHNY and CDR2 is SVGAGI (reference sequence). This CDR3 region has 13 residues. V gave up 2 bases and J gave up 7 bases, with 8 bases separating them. CDR3 DNA sequence: TGTGCCAGCAGTTACGATATGGGTGAAAAACTGTTTTTT. This gives the protein CASSYDMGEKLFF.

A single count supports this clone. This chain uses TRBV25-1 with TRBJ2-7, with D tentatively TRBD1 or TRBD2 (7 bases each). Trimming removed 5 bases at V and 2 bases at J, with 16 bases between. CDR1 and CDR2 (germline): MGHDK, SYGVNS. CDR3 size: 15 residues. The CDR3 DNA is TGTGCCAGCAGTCAGGGGGGGACGGTACCCTACGAGCAGTACTTC. Its protein product is CASSQGGTVPYEQYF.

The chain carries TRBV9 and TRBJ2-1; 7 bases line up with TRBD2. This CDR3 spans 18 amino acids. J gave up 7 bases and V 0 bases, and 16 bases lay outside the gene matches. The germline gives CDR1 SGDLS, CDR2 YYNGEE. The CDR3 sequence: CASSVAPSLAVGVNEQFF. The CDR3 DNA is TGTGCCAGCAGCGTAGCCCCCTCGCTAGCGGTAGGGGTGAATGAGCAGTTCTTC. Full variable domain (outside the CDR3, taken from reference TRBV9 and TRBJ2-1): DSGVTQTPKHLITATGQRVTLRCSPRSGDLSVYWYQQSLDQGLQFLIQYYNGEERAKGNILERFSAQQFPDLHSELNLSSLELGDSALYFCASSVAPSLAVGVNEQFFGPGTRLTVL.

This clone was seen only once. J is TRBJ2-7 and V is TRBV27; a weak D match, TRBD2 (6 bases). The CDR3 runs to 14 residues. The germline V and J ends were trimmed by 6 bases and 3 bases, with 15 bases remaining between them. The germline CDR1 and CDR2 sequences are MNHEY and SMNVEV (reference sequence). CDR3 amino acids: CASRLALDYYEQYF. The DNA for the CDR3 is TGTGCCAGCAGACTTGCATTGGACTACTACGAGCAGTACTTC.

V is TRBV11-2 and J is TRBJ2-7, with 7 nucleotides matching TRBD1. Germline V gene data show CDR1 as SGHAT and CDR2 as FQNNGV. V gave up 2 bases and J gave up 2 bases; unmatched junction bases: 6. The CDR3 loop spans 15 amino acids. The DNA of the CDR3 is TGTGCCAGCAGCTTAAAGACAGGGTTCCCCTACGAGCAGTACTTC. Translating it yields CASSLKTGFPYEQYF.

This chain joins TRBV6-1 and TRBJ2-1; the match to TRBD1 covers 8 bases. The CDR3 totals 17 residues. The trim removed 3 bases at V and 4 bases at J, leaving 11 bases unmatched. The V gene's germline CDR1 is MNHNS and CDR2 SASEGT. The CDR3 loop is CASSDGRRTGSYNEQFF. The CDR3 coding sequence is TGTGCCAGCAGTGATGGACGGCGGACAGGGTCATACAATGAGCAGTTCTTC.

The CDR3 loop is CASSLKANEKLFF. CDR3 coding DNA: TGTGCCAGCAGCTTGAAGGCTAATGAAAAACTGTTTTTT. The chain employs TRBV7-3 and TRBJ1-4; D not resolved. CDR3 length: 13 residues. The V and J ends lost 3 bases and 3 bases respectively, with 5 bases between them. Looked up from germline, CDR1 is SGHTA and CDR2 is FQGTGA.

The rearrangement joins TRBV7-2 to TRBJ1-5, with D unclear. V gave up 8 bases and J gave up 0 bases, with 14 bases separating them. The CDR3 has 15 residues. Germline lookup yields CDR1 SGHTA and CDR2 FQGNSA. The CDR3 sequence: CASGKHPDSNQPQHF. As DNA, the CDR3 is TGTGCCAGCGGAAAACATCCCGATAGCAATCAGCCCCAGCATTTT.

The V and J genes are TRBV6-5 and TRBJ1-5; possible D gene TRBD1, 5 bases. Between the trimmed V and J ends, which lost 5 bases and 4 bases, there was a span of 12 bases. This CDR3 region has 14 residues. Germline V CDR1 and CDR2: MNHEY, SVGAGI. CDR3 loop: CASSRTGLNQPQHF. CDR3 nucleotides: TGTGCCAGCAGTCGCACAGGACTGAATCAGCCCCAGCATTTT.

V usage is TRBV5-1 and J usage is TRBJ2-2; 9 bases are a match to TRBD2. CDR3 length: 16 amino acids. The V gene's germline CDR1 is SGHRS and CDR2 YFSETQ. V shed 0 bases, J shed 3 bases, and the junction held 3 bases outside the gene matches. Written as DNA, the CDR3 is TGCGCCAGCAGCTTGGGTACTAGCGGGTACACCGGGGAGCTGTTTTTT. Protein product: CASSLGTSGYTGELFF.

The V call is TRBV2, the J call TRBJ2-3; 10 bases are a match to TRBD2. V was clipped by 6 bases and J by 1 base; unmatched bases: 1. The CDR3 extends over 14 amino acids. Germline CDR1 reads SNHLY; CDR2 reads FYNNEI. For the CDR3, the DNA is TGTGCCAGCAGAGGGACTAGCGGCACAGATACGCAGTATTTT. This gives the protein CASRGTSGTDTQYF.

This sequence joins TRBV28 and TRBJ2-7; TRBD1 is a possible D gene (6 bases). Deletions cut 5 bases from V and 13 bases from J, with 15 bases between. In germline, CDR1 is MDHEN, CDR2 SYDVKM. The CDR3 totals 11 residues. The CDR3 reads CASSVRQEPYF. CDR3 DNA: TGTGCCAGCAGTGTCCGACAGGAACCCTACTTC.

The V and J genes are TRBV19 and TRBJ1-5, with D possibly being TRBD1 (6 bases). The V end lost 1 base, the J end lost 5 bases, and 12 bases lay between the germline ends. CDR1 is LNHDA, CDR2 SQIVND, per germline (reference sequence). The CDR3 runs 15 residues. CDR3 DNA sequence: TGTGCCAGTAGTATAGGGGGGCCTAGAGATCAGCCCCAGCATTTT. Its translation: CASSIGGPRDQPQHF.

The CDR3 DNA reads as TGTGCCAGCAGCTTGGTGGGGGATTACAGGGAACGGGACACAGATACGCAGTATTTT. Translated: CASSLVGDYRERDTDTQYF. The V call is TRBV5-4, the J call TRBJ2-3, with TRBD1 as a possible D gene (6 bases). Germline V gene sequence: CDR1 SGHNT, CDR2 YYREEE (reference sequence). The CDR3 runs 19 residues. V lost 0 bases and J lost 2, with 22 bases in between.

This chain uses TRBV12-5 with TRBJ2-1, with 11 nucleotides matching TRBD2. CDR1 is LGHNT, CDR2 FRNRAP, per germline. Losses at the gene ends were 5 bases for V and 7 bases for J; bases not matched to a gene: 4. The length of the CDR3 is 14 residues. For the CDR3, the DNA is TGTGCTAGTGGTAAAGGACTAGCGGGTAATGAGCAGTTCTTC. Amino acids: CASGKGLAGNEQFF.